This T cell receptor beta chain came from a study of regulatory T cells in long-lasting Graves disease. Study outcomes and limitations: Peripheral blood, not thyroid tissue, was the sole material studied.

Germline V gene data show CDR1 as KGHSH and CDR2 as LQKENI. V was shortened by 6 bases and J by 5 bases, with 16 bases between the two germline ends. This CDR3 is built from 14 residues. Arm-PCR of CDR3 regions and iRepertoire HTBI primers were the basis on which TCR beta libraries were built. In TCRdb, the multiplex PCR reads were re-called with MiXCR into one record per CDR3 protein. Of approximately 470,000 distinct CDR3 sequences listed, 15% to 20% are singletons. Described time point: newly diagnosed GD, antithyroid drugs for less than 3 months. PBMCs were the source of the RNA used for TCR sequencing. As a group, patients came from one endocrinology department in Xi'an, China. EDTA tubes held 8 to 10 milliliters of peripheral blood from each patient. This clonotype was found many times. Its specificity is unknown. The same specimen was also included in a second study, on T cells in Graves' hyperthyroidism and ophthalmopathy.

This TCR derives from a man in his forties with Graves disease. The source was peripheral blood mononuclear cells (PBMCs), collected at new diagnosis, from a patient treated with antithyroid drugs. The chain has TRBV18 and TRBJ2-5; no reliable D call. In DNA, the CDR3 is TGTGCCAGCTCCCCTCGGCGGACGGTGGAGACCCAGTACTTC. Protein: CASSPRRTVETQYF.